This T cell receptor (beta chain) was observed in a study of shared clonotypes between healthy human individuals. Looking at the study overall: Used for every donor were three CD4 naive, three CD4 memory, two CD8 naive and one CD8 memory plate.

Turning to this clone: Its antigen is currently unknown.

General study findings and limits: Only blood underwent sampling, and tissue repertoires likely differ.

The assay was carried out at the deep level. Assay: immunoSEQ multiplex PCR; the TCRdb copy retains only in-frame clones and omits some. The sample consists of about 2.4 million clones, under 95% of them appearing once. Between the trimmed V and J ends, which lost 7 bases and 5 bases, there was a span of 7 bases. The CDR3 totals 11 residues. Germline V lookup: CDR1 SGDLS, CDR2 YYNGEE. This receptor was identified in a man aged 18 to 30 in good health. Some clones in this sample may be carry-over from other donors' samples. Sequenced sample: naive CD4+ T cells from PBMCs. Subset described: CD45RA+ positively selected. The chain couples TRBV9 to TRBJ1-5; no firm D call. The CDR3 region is CASGGDQPQHF. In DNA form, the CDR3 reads TGTGCCAGCGGTGGCGATCAGCCCCAGCATTTT.